This T cell receptor (beta chain) was identified in a study of T-cell memory formation after mild COVID-19. TCRdb redid the calling of the 5' RACE reads with MiXCR, one entry per CDR3 protein. The sample has just under 350,000 distinct CDR3 sequences; approximately 12% are singletons. V shed 0 bases and J 3 bases; nucleotides not matched to a gene: 3. Germline V gene data show CDR1 as MNHEY and CDR2 as SVGAGI. This CDR3 is 17 amino acids long. The TCR originated in a young man who had mild COVID-19 (a few samples of this study predate the infection). Cell type and time point are not known. V usage is TRBV6-5 and J usage is TRBJ2-3; 13 bases align to TRBD2. Sample: PBMCs or a T cell subset sorted from them (not recorded which). CDR3 nucleotides: TGTGCCAGCAGTTACTCGAGACTAGCGGGGGGTACAGATACGCAGTATTTT. This sequence encodes CASSYSRLAGGTDTQYF.